This T cell receptor (beta chain) was recovered during a study of CD8 T cells in Susac syndrome. Study observations and caveats: It was acknowledged by the study that relatively few individuals were included in its TCR sequencing and HLA analysis.

Random-hexamer reverse transcription was applied to about 0.45 to 1 ug RNA. TCR beta CDR3 was amplified by immunoSEQ covering 54 Vbeta and 13 Jbeta. Via MiXCR, TCRdb re-called the immunoSEQ multiplex PCR reads, giving one row per CDR3 protein. The sample yields some 180,000 distinct CDR3 sequences, under 95% seen once. Comments on this clonotype: Its target is unknown.

CD8+ and CD4+ T cells from blood underwent TCR beta sequencing, which was carried out in a high-throughput format. TEMRA cells were enriched by FACS, while CD8+ and CD4+ T cells were obtained through a negative isolation that was performed magnetically. V shed 11 bases and J shed 4 bases, with 12 bases lying between them. The germline CDR1 and CDR2 sequences are SEHNR and FQNEAQ (reference sequence). The CDR3 is 12 residues long. This sequence was found in a human donor in good health. Sequenced material: CD4+ T cells from PBMCs. The genes are TRBV7-9 and TRBJ1-3; perhaps TRBD1 as D (5 bases). The CDR3 reads CAGGGTGNTIYF. The CDR3 DNA is TGTGCCGGGGGGGGTACCGGAAACACCATATATTTT.